This T cell receptor beta chain was profiled in a study of blood T cell repertoires in COVID-19. Study overall: COVID-19 samples, acute and convalescent, were from the United States, Italy and Spain. From T cells, B-cell-depleted T cells, or PBMCs came the material, which was cDNA or gDNA.

Original processing notes: Amplification of reference gene primers provided the estimated nucleated cell counts. TCRdb's table, derived via immunoSEQ multiplex PCR, lists solely in-frame clones and lacks some. V and J calls and clone size come straight from that table; D and trimming were deduced from the DNA. The sample lists under 170,000 clones, about 86% occurring once. Trimming removed 1 base at V and 2 bases at J, with 10 bases between. CDR1 and CDR2 (germline): LGHNA, YNFKEQ. The CDR3 sequence is 15 residues long. Sequenced: peripheral blood. V usage is TRBV4-2 and J usage is TRBJ2-3; D gene ambiguous. This clonotype was sampled from a man between 65 and 85 years old with acute or convalescent COVID-19. The CDR3 DNA is TGTGCCAGCAGCCAAGGTTCAGGTAACACAGATACGCAGTATTTT. It yields the protein CASSQGSGNTDTQYF.